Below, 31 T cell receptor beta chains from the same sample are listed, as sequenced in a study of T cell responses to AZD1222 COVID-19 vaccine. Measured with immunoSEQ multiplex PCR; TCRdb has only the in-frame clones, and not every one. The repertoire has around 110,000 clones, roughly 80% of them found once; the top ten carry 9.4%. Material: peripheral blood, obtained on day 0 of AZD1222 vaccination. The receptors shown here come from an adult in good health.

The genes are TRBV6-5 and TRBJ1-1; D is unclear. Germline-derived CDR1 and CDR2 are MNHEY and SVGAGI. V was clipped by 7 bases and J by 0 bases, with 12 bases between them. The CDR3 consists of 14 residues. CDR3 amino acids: CASTKFAMNTEAFF. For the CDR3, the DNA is TGTGCCAGCACCAAGTTTGCCATGAACACTGAAGCTTTCTTT.

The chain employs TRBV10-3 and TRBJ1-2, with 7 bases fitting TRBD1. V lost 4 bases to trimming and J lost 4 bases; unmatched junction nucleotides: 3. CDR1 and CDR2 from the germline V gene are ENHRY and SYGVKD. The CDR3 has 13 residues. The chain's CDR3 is CAISGTGGYGYTF. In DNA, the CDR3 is TGTGCCATCAGTGGGACAGGAGGCTATGGCTACACCTTC.

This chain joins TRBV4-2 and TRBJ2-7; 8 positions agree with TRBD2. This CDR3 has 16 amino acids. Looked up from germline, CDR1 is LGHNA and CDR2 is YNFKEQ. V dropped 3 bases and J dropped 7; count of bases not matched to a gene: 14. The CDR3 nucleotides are TGTGCCAGCAGCCACCTCGGGTGGGCGGGAGGCGTTGAGCAGTACTTC. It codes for CASSHLGWAGGVEQYF.

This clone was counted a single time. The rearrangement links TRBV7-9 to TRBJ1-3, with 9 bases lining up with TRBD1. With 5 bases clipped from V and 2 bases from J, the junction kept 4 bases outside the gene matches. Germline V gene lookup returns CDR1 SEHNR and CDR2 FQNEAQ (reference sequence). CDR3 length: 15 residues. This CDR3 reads CASSRQGGPGNTIYF. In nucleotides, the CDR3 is TGTGCCAGCAGCCGACAGGGGGGACCTGGAAACACCATATATTTT.

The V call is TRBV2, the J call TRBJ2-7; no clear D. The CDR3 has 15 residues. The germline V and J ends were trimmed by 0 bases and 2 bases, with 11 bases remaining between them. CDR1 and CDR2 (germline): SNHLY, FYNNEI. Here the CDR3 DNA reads TGTGCCAGCAGTGAAGCGGCTCGTGGACCCTACGAGCAGTACTTC. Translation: CASSEAARGPYEQYF.

This CDR3 reads CASSTTGGVREKLFF. The CDR3 DNA reads TGTGCCAGCAGCACTACAGGTGGGGTTCGAGAAAAACTGTTTTTT. The genes are TRBV7-3 and TRBJ1-4; D is possibly TRBD1 (5 bases). The V gene lost 5 bases and the J gene lost 8 bases, with 18 bases spanning the gap. Germline CDR1 is SGHTA and CDR2 is FQGTGA. The CDR3 length is 15 residues. Full variable domain (rest looked up from reference TRBV7-3 and TRBJ1-4): GAGVSQTPSNKVTEKGKYVELRCDPISGHTALYWYRQSLGQGPEFLIYFQGTGAADDSGLPNDRFFAVRPEGSVSTLKIQRTERGDSAVYLCASSTTGGVREKLFFGSGTQLSVL.

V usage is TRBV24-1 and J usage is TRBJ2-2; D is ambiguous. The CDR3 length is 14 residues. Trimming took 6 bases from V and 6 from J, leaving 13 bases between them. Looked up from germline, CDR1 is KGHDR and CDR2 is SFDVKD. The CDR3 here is CATSTVSYPGELFF. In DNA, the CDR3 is TGTGCCACCAGTACCGTCTCATACCCCGGGGAGCTGTTTTTT.

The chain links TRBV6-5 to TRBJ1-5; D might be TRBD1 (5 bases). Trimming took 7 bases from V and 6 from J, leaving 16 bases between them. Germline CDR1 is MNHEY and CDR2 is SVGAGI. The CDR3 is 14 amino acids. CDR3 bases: TGTGCCAGCACTCCGTTGGGGCGCGGTCAGCCCCAGCATTTT. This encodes CASTPLGRGQPQHF.

Here the CDR3 DNA reads TGTGCCAGCAGCTTCCCTGGGGCCAACGTCCTGACTTTC. It encodes CASSFPGANVLTF. This sequence joins TRBV7-8 and TRBJ2-6; the D is unclear. The CDR3 covers 13 residues. Germline V gene data show CDR1 as SGHVS and CDR2 as FQNEAQ. The V end lost 3 bases, the J end lost 2 bases, and 2 bases lay between the germline ends.

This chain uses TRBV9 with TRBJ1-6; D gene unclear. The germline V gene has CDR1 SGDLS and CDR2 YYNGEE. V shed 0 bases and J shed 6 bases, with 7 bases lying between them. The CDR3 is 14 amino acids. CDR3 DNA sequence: TGTGCCAGCAGCGTAGCAGTTAGTAATTCACCCCTCCACTTT. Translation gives CASSVAVSNSPLHF.

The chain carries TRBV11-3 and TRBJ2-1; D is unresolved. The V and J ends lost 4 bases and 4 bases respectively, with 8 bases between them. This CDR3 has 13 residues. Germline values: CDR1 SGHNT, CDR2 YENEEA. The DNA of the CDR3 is TGTGCCAGCAGCTCAGACTTATACAATGAGCAGTTCTTC. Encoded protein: CASSSDLYNEQFF.

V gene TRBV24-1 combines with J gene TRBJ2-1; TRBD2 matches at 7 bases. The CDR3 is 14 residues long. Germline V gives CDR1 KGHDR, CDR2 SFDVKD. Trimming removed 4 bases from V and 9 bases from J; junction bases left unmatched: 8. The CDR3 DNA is TGTGCCACCAGTGACCCCGGGACTACAATTGAGCAGTTCTTC. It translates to CATSDPGTTIEQFF.

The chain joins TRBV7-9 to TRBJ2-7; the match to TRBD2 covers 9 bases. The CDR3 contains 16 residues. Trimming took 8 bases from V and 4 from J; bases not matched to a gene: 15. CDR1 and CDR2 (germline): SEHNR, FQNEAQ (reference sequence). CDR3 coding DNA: TGTGCCAGCCGGGTAGCGGGAGCCACAAACGGTTACGAGCAGTACTTC. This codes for CASRVAGATNGYEQYF.

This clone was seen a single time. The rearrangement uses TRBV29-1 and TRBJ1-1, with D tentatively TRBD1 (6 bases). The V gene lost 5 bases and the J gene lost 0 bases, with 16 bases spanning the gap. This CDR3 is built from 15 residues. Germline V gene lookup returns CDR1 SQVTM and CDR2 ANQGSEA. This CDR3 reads CSVSLTGTMNTEAFF. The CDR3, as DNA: TGCAGCGTTTCTCTCACAGGGACCATGAACACTGAAGCTTTCTTT.

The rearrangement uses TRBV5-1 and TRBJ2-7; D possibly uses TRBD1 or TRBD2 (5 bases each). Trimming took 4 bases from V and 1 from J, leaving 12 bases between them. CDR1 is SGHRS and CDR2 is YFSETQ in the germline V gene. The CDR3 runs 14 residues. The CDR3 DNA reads TGCGCCAGCAGCGTCCGGGACGAGTCCTACGAGCAGTACTTC. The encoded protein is CASSVRDESYEQYF.

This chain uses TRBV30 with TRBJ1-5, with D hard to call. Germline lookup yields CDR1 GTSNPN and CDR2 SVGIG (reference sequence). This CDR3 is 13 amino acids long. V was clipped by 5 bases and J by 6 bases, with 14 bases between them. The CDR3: CAWDGGYSQPQHF. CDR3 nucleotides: TGTGCCTGGGACGGTGGGTATAGTCAGCCCCAGCATTTT.

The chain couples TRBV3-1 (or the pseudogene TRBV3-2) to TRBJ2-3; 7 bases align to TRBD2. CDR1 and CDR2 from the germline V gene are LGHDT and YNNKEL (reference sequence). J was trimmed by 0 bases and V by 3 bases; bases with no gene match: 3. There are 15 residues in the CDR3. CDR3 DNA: TGTGCCAGCAGCCAGCTAGCGGCTAGCACAGATACGCAGTATTTT. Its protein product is CASSQLAASTDTQYF.

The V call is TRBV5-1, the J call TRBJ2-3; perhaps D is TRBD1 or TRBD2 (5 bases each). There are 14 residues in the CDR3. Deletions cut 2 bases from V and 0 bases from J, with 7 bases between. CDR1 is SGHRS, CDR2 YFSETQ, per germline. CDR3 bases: TGCGCCAGCAGCTTATGGGACAGCACAGATACGCAGTATTTT. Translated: CASSLWDSTDTQYF.

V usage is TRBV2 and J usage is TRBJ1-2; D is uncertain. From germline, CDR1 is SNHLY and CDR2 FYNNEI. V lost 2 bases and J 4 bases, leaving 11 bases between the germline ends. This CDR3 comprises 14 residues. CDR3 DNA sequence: TGTGCCAGCAGTGAATTGGTCACGACCTATGGCTACACCTTC. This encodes CASSELVTTYGYTF. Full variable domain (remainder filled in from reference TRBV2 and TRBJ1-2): EPEVTQTPSHQVTQMGQEVILRCVPISNHLYFYWYRQILGQKVEFLVSFYNNEISEKSEIFDDQFSVERPDGSNFTLKIRSTKLEDSAMYFCASSELVTTYGYTFGSGTRLTVV.

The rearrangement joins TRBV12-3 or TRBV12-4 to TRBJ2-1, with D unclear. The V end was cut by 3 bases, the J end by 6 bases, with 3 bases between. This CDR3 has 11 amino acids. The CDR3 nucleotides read TGTGCCAGCAGTTTGCTCAATGAGCAGTTCTTC. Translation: CASSLLNEQFF.

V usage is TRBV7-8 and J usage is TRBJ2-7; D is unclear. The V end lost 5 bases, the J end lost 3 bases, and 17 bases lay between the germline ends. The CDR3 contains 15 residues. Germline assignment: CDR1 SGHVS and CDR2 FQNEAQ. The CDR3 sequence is CASSHVLIGIYEQYF. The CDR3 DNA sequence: TGTGCCAGCAGCCATGTTCTTATAGGGATCTACGAGCAGTACTTC.

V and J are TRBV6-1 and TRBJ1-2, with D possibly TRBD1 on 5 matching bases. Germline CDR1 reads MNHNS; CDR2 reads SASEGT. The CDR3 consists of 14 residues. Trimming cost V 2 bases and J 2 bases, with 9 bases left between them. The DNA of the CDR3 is TGTGCCAGCAGTGAATTCCGGGGGAACTATGGCTACACCTTC. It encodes CASSEFRGNYGYTF.

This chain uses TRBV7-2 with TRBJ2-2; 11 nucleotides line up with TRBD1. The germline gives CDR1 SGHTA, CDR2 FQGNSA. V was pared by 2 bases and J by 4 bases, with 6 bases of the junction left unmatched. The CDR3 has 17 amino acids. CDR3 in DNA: TGTGCCAGCAGCTTAACGGGACAGGGGGTCCTCACCGGGGAGCTGTTTTTT. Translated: CASSLTGQGVLTGELFF.

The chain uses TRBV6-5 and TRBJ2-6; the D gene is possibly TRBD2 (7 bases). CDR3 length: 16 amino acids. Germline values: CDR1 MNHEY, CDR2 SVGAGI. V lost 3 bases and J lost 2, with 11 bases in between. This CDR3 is CASSYRGATGANVLTF. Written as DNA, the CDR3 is TGTGCCAGCAGTTATCGGGGGGCCACTGGGGCCAACGTCCTGACTTTC.

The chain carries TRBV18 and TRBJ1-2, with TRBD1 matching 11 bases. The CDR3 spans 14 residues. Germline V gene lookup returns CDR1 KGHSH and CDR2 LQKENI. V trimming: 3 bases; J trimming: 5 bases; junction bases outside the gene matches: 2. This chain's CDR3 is CASSPGQGEYGYTF. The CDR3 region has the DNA TGTGCCAGCTCACCGGGACAGGGGGAATATGGCTACACCTTC.

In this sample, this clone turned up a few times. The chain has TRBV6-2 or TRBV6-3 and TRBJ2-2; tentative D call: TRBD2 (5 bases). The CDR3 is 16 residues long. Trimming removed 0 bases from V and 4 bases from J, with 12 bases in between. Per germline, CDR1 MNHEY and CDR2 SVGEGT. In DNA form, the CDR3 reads TGTGCCAGCAGTTACTCGGGGAGACTATTCACCGGGGAGCTGTTTTTT. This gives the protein CASSYSGRLFTGELFF.

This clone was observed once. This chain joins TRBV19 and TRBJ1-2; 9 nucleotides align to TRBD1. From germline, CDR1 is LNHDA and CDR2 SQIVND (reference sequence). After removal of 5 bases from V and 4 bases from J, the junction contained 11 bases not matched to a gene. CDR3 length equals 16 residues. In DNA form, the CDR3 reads TGTGCCAGTAGTCCGGGGACAGGGACGATTATCTATGGCTACACCTTC. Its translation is CASSPGTGTIIYGYTF.

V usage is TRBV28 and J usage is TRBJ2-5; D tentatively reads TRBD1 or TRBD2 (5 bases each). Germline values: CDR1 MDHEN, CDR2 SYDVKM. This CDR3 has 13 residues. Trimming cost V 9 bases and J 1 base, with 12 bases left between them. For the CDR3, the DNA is TGTGCCAGGGGACCCAAGGGCCAAGAGACCCAGTACTTC. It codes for CARGPKGQETQYF.

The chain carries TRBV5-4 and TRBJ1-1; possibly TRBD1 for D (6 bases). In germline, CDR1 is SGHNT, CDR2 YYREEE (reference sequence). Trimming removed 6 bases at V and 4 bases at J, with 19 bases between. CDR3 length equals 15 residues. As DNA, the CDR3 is TGTGCCAGCACCCCGGATTGGGGGGCAGGCACTGAAGCTTTCTTT. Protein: CASTPDWGAGTEAFF.

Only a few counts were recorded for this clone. The CDR3 region is CASSLGGYYGYTF. The CDR3 coding sequence is TGTGCCAGCAGTTTAGGGGGATACTATGGCTACACCTTC. This chain connects TRBV12-3 or TRBV12-4 to TRBJ1-2, with unresolved D. The CDR3 runs to 13 residues. Trimming removed 1 base at V and 3 bases at J, with 6 bases between.

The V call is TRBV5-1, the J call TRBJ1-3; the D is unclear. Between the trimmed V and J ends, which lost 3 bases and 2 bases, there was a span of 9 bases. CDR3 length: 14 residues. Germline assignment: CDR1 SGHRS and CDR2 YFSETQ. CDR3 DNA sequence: TGCGCCAGCAGCTACGGAATGGCTGGAAACACCATATATTTT. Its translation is CASSYGMAGNTIYF.